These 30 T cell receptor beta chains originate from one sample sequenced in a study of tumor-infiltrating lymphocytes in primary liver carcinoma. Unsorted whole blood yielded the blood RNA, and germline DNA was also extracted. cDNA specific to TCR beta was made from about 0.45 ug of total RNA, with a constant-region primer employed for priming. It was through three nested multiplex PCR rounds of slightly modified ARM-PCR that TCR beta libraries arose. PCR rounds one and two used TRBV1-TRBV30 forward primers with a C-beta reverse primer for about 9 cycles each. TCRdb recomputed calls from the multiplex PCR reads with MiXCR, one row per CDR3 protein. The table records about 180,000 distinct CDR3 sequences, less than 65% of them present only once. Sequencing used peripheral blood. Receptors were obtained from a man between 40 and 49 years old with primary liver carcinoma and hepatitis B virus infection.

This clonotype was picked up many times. CDR3 sequence reads: CASSLLQGVRTDTQYF. CDR3 coding DNA: TGTGCCAGCAGTCTTCTACAGGGTGTGAGAACAGATACGCAGTATTTT. V is TRBV11-2 and J is TRBJ2-3; a possible D gene is TRBD1 (6 bases). This CDR3 is built from 16 residues. V dropped 6 bases and J dropped 3 bases, with 19 bases sitting between them. Germline CDR1 reads SGHAT; CDR2 reads FQNNGV.

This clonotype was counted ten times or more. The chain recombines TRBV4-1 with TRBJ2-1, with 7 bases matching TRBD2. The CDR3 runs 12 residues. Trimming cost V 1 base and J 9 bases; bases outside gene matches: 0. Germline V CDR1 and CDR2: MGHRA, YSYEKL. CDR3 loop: CASSQAGGEQFF. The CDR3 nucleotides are TGCGCCAGCAGCCAAGCGGGAGGTGAGCAGTTCTTC.

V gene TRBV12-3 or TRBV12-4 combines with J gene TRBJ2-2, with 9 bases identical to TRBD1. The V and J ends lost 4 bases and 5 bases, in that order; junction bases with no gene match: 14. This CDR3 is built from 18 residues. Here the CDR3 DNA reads TGTGCCAGCAGTTGGGCCCCTCCCGGGACAGGGAGTACCGGGGAGCTGTTTTTT. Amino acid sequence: CASSWAPPGTGSTGELFF.

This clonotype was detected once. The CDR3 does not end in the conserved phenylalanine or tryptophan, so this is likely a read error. The CDR3 reads CASKDWRGASYEQYY. For the CDR3, the DNA is TGTGCCAGCAAGGACTGGCGGGGTGCTTCCTACGAGCAGTACTAC. This chain joins TRBV6-1 and TRBJ2-7; tentatively, D is TRBD2 (6 bases). The CDR3 consists of 15 residues. V was cut by 7 bases and J by 1 base, with 17 bases left in between. Germline V gene lookup returns CDR1 MNHNS and CDR2 SASEGT.

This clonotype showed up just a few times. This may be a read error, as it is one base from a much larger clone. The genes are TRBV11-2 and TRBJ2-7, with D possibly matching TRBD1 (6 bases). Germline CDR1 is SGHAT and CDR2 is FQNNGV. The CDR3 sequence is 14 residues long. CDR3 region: CASNLVRTEGEQYF. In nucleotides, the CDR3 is TGTGCCAGCAACTTAGTGAGGACAGAGGGCGAGCAGTACTTC.

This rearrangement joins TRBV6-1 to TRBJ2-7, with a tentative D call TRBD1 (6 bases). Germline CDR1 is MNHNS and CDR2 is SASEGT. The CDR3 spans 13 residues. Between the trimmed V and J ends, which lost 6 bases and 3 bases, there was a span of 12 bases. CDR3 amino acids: CASSFLQGYEQYF. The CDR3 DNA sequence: TGTGCCAGCAGCTTTTTACAGGGCTACGAGCAGTACTTC.

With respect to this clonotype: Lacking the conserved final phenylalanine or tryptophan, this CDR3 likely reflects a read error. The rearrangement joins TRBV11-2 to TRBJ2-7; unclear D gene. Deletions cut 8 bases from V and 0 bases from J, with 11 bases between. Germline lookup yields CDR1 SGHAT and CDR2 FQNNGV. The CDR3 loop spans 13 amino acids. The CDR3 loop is CASGNFISYEQYP. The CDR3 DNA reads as TGTGCCAGCGGGAACTTTATCTCCTACGAGCAGTACCCC.

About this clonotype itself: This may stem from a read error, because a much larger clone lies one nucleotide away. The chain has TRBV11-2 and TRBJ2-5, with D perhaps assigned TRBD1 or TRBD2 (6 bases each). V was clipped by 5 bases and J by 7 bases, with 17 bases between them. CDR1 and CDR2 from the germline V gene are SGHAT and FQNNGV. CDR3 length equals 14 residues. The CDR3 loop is CASSPLEGVLTQYF. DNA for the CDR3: TGTGCCAGCAGCCCCCTGGAGGGGGTGTTGACCCAGTACTTC. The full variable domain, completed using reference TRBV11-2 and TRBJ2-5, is EAGVAQSPRYKIIEKRQSVAFWCNPISGHATLYWYQQILGQGPKLLIQFQNNGVVDDSQLPKDRFSAERLKGVDSTLKIQPAKLEDSAVYLCASSPLEGVLTQYFGPGTRLLVL.

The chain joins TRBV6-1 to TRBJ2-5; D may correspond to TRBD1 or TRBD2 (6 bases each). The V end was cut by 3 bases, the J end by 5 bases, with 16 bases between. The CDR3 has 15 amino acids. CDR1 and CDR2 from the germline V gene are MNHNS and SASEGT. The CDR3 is CASSDRDLGGETQYF. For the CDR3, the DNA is TGTGCCAGCAGTGATAGGGACCTAGGGGGGGAGACCCAGTACTTC.

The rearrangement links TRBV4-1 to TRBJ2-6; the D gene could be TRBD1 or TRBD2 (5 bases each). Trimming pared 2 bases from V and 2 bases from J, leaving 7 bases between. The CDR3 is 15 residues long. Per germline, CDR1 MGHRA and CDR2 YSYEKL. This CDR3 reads CASSQRGTGANVLTF. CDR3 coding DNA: TGCGCCAGCAGCCAACGGGGCACTGGGGCCAACGTCCTGACTTTC.

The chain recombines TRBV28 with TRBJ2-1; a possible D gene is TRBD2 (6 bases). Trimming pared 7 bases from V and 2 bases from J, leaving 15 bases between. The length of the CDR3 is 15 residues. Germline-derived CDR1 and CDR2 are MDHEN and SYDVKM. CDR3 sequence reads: CASTSSAATYNEQFF. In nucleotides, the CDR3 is TGTGCCAGCACTTCTAGCGCGGCTACCTACAATGAGCAGTTCTTC.

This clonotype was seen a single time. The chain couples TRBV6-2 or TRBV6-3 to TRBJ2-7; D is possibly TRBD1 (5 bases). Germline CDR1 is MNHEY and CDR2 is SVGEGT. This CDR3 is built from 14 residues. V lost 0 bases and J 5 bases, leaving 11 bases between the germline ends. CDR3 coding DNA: TGTGCCAGCAGTTACTCCCCGACAGAAGACGAGCAGTACTTC. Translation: CASSYSPTEDEQYF.

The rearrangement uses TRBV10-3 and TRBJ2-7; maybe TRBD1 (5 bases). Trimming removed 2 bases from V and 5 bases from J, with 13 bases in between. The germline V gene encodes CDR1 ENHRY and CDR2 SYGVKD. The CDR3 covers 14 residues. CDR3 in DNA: TGTGCCATCAGTGAGCAGGGCTCACGAGACGAGCAGTACTTC. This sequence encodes CAISEQGSRDEQYF.

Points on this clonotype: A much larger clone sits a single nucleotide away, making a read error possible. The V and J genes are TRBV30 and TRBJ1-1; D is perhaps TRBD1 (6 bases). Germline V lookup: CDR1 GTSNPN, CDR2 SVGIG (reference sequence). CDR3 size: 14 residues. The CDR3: CTWTKGEANTEAFF. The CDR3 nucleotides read TGTACCTGGACGAAGGGGGAAGCAAACACTGAAGCTTTCTTT.

The CDR3 DNA sequence: TGTGCCAGCAGTTATGGCAAGTTTGGGGGCGAGCAGTACTTC. Translation: CASSYGKFGGEQYF. The rearrangement joins TRBV6-6 to TRBJ2-7, with D perhaps assigned TRBD1 or TRBD2 (5 bases each). CDR1 is MNHNY and CDR2 is SVGAGI in the germline V gene (reference sequence). There are 14 residues in the CDR3. The V and J ends lost 3 bases and 6 bases respectively, with 15 bases between them.

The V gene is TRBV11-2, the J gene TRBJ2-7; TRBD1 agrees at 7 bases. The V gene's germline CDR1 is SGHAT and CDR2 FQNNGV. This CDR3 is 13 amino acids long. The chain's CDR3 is CTGSRQGNYEQYF. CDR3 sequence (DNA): TGTACCGGCAGCCGACAGGGAAACTACGAGCAGTACTTC. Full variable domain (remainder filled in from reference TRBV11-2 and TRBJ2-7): EAGVAQSPRYKIIEKRQSVAFWCNPISGHATLYWYQQILGQGPKLLIQFQNNGVVDDSQLPKDRFSAERLKGVDSTLKIQPAKLEDSAVYLCTGSRQGNYEQYFGPGTRLTVT.

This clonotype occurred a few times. The CDR3 here is CASSYSNRYNEQFF. In DNA form, the CDR3 reads TGTGCCAGCAGTTACTCTAACAGATACAATGAGCAGTTCTTC. J is TRBJ2-1 and V is TRBV6-5, with no clear D. The CDR3 sequence is 14 residues long. V lost 0 bases, J lost 4 bases, and 7 bases lay in between. In germline, CDR1 is MNHEY, CDR2 SVGAGI.

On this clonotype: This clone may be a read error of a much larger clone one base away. The CDR3 is CASSLVGGVNTEAFF. The CDR3 coding sequence is TGTGCCAGCAGCTTAGTTGGGGGTGTGAACACTGAAGCTTTCTTT. The chain carries TRBV11-2 and TRBJ1-1, with TRBD1 as a possible D gene (5 bases). Trimming took off 1 base at V and 0 bases at J, with 9 bases between the two ends. The germline CDR1 and CDR2 sequences are SGHAT and FQNNGV. The CDR3 runs to 15 residues.

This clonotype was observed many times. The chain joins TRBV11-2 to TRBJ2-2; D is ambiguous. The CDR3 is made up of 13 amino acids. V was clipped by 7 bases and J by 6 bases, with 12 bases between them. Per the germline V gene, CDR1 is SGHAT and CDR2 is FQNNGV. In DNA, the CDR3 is TGTGCCAGCAAGATTGGGAATCCCGGGGAGCTGTTTTTT. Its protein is CASKIGNPGELFF.

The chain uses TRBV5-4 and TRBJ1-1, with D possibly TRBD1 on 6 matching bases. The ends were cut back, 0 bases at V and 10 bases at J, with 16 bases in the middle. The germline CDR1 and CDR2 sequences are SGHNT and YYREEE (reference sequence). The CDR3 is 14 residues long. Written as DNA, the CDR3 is TGTGCCAGCAGCTTGGGGGGGCTTGATTCTGGAGCTTTCTTT. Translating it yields CASSLGGLDSGAFF.

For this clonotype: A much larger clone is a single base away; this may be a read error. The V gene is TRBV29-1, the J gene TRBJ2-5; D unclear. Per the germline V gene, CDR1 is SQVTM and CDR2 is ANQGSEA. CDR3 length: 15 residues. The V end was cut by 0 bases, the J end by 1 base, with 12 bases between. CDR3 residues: CSVEDYGRIQETQYF. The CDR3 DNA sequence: TGCAGCGTTGAAGATTACGGCAGAATCCAAGAGACCCAGTACTTC.

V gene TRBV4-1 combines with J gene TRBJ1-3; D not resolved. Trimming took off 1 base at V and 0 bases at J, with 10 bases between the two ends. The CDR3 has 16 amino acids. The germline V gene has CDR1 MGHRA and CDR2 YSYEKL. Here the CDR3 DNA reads TGCGCCAGCAGCCAAGGTCCTGGGAGCTCTGGAAACACCATATATTTT. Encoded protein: CASSQGPGSSGNTIYF.

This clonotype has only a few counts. The CDR3 sequence is CASSMRTPPGELFF. The CDR3 nucleotides read TGTGCCAGCAGTATGAGGACCCCCCCAGGGGAGCTGTTTTTT. V and J are TRBV12-3 or TRBV12-4 and TRBJ2-2; D unresolved. V was clipped by 5 bases and J by 8 bases, with 15 bases between them. The CDR3 contains 14 residues.

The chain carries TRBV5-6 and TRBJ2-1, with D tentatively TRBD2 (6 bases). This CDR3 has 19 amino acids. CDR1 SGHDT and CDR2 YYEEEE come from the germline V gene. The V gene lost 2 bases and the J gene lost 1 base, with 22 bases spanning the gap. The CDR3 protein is CASSFGRGVGWDSYNEQFF. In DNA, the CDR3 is TGTGCCAGCAGCTTCGGGCGGGGAGTCGGATGGGATTCCTACAATGAGCAGTTCTTC.

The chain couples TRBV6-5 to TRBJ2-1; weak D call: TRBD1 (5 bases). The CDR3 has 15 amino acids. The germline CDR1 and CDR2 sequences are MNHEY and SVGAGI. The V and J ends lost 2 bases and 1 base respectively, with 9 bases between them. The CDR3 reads CASSYGAGSYNEQFF. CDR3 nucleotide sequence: TGTGCCAGCAGTTACGGGGCAGGGTCCTACAATGAGCAGTTCTTC.

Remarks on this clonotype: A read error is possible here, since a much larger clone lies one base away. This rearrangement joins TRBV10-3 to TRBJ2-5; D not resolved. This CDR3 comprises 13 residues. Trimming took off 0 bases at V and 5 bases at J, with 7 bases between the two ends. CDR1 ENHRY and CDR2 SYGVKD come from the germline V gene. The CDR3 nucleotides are TGTGCCATCAGTGAGTCGACTGGTGAGACCCAGTACTTC. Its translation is CAISESTGETQYF.

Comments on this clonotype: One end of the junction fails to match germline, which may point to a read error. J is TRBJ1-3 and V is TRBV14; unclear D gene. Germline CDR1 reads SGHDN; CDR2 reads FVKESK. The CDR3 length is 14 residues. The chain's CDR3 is CASSEIGSGNTMYF. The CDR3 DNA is TGTGCCAGCAGCGAGATTGGGTCTGGAAACACCATGTATTTT.

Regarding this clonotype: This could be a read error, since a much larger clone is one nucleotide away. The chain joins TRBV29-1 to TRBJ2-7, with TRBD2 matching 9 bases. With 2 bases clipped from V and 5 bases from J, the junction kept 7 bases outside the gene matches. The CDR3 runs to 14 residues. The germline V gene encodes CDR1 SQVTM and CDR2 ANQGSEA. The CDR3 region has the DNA TGCAGCGTTGAACACAGCGCGGGAGGGGACGAGCAGTACTTC. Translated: CSVEHSAGGDEQYF.

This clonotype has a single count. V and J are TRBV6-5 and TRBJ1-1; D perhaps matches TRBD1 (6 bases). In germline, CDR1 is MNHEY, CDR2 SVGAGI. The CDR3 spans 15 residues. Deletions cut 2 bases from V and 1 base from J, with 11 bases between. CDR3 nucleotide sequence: TGTGCCAGCAGTTACAGGGGGGGAGGGAACACTGAAGCTTTCTTT. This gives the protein CASSYRGGGNTEAFF.

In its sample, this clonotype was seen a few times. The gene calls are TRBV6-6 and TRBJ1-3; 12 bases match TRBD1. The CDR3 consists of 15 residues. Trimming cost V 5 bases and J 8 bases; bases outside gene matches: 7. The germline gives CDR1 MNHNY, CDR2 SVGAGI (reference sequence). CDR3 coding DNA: TGTGCCAGCAGTCGAACCGGGACAGGGGGCCACACCATATATTTT. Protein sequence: CASSRTGTGGHTIYF.